The 31 T cell receptor beta chains given below trace back to one sample, sequenced in a study of blood T cell repertoires in COVID-19 (TCRdb year 2020). Preparation of the library involved the immunoSEQ multiplex PCR assay. The immuneACCESS repertoire file appears here via TCRdb, limited to in-frame rearrangements. These files lack a portion of the clones; in checked studies, under half of the deficit traces to unresolved V genes, and the cause of the others is not known. The sample contains 100,000 to 150,000 clones, approximately 85% of them found a single time. The biggest ten clones account for 3.2% of the sample. The sample was peripheral blood. The receptors were gathered from a woman aged 80 or over with COVID-19, enrolled during active disease.

The CDR3 loop reads CASSVGSRAFSGNTIYF. Written as DNA, the CDR3 is TGTGCCAGCAGCGTAGGGAGCAGGGCGTTCTCTGGAAACACCATATATTTT. This chain links TRBV9 with TRBJ1-3; D may be TRBD1 (5 bases). Between the trimmed V and J ends, which lost 0 bases and 0 bases, there was a span of 13 bases. There are 17 residues in the CDR3. The germline V gene encodes CDR1 SGDLS and CDR2 YYNGEE.

The gene calls are TRBV6-5 and TRBJ2-7, with 7 bases that match TRBD1. From germline, CDR1 is MNHEY and CDR2 SVGAGI. The length of the CDR3 is 16 residues. With 2 bases clipped from V and 4 bases from J, the junction kept 11 bases outside the gene matches. CDR3 loop: CASSYTRLRGHYEQYF. The DNA of the CDR3 is TGTGCCAGCAGTTACACCCGACTAAGGGGGCATTACGAGCAGTACTTC.

J is TRBJ2-2 and V is TRBV9; unclear D gene. Germline V CDR1 and CDR2: SGDLS, YYNGEE. V lost 0 bases and J lost 0, with 3 bases in between. This CDR3 has 14 amino acids. In DNA, the CDR3 is TGTGCCAGCAGCGTAGACTCGAACACCGGGGAGCTGTTTTTT. Protein: CASSVDSNTGELFF.

V usage is TRBV9 and J usage is TRBJ2-1; the D gene is possibly TRBD2 (5 bases). Trimming stripped 0 bases from V and 6 bases from J, with 13 bases between. The CDR3 has 15 amino acids. Per the germline V gene, CDR1 is SGDLS and CDR2 is YYNGEE. The CDR3 is CASSVAPSKANEQFF. Written as DNA, the CDR3 is TGTGCCAGCAGCGTAGCCCCTAGCAAGGCCAATGAGCAGTTCTTC.

J is TRBJ2-5 and V is TRBV7-2; 11 nucleotides line up with TRBD2. The V segment lost 6 bases and the J segment 4 bases; nucleotides outside the gene matches: 7. Germline CDR1 is SGHTA and CDR2 is FQGNSA. This CDR3 spans 15 amino acids. CDR3 nucleotides: TGTGCCAGCAGGAGAGGTAGCGGGAGGGTAGAGACCCAGTACTTC. It translates to CASRRGSGRVETQYF. The complete variable domain, with remaining parts taken from reference TRBV7-2 and TRBJ2-5, reads GAGVSQSPSNKVTEKGKDVELRCDPISGHTALYWYRQSLGQGLEFLIYFQGNSAPDKSGLPSDRFSAERTGGSVSTLTIQRTQQEDSAVYLCASRRGSGRVETQYFGPGTRLLVL.

The V gene is TRBV27, the J gene TRBJ2-1, with D unclear. Trimming shortened V by 2 bases and J by 4 bases, and 9 bases separated the two germline ends. The CDR3 loop spans 14 amino acids. Germline V gives CDR1 MNHEY, CDR2 SMNVEV (reference sequence). This CDR3 is CASSLDPRYNEQFF. In DNA, the CDR3 is TGTGCCAGCAGTTTAGACCCTAGATACAATGAGCAGTTCTTC.

This clone is a singleton in its sample. This rearrangement joins TRBV20-1 to TRBJ1-2, with unresolved D. The length of the CDR3 is 11 residues. The ends were cut back, 0 bases at V and 12 bases at J, with 11 bases in the middle. Germline V lookup: CDR1 DFQATT, CDR2 SNEGSKA (reference sequence). The CDR3 region has the DNA TGCAGTGCTAGAGATGATGCGGGGAACACCTTC. The encoded protein is CSARDDAGNTF.

The rearrangement links TRBV2 to TRBJ2-1; possible D gene TRBD2, 6 bases. The CDR3 length is 15 residues. CDR1 and CDR2 (germline): SNHLY, FYNNEI. Deletions cut 10 bases from V and 9 bases from J, with 25 bases between. CDR3 DNA sequence: TGTGCCACCAGAAAGGGAGGAATTCTACAGAGTGAGCAGTTCTTC. Translation gives CATRKGGILQSEQFF.

V usage is TRBV27 and J usage is TRBJ1-2; D might be TRBD1 (6 bases). CDR3 length equals 13 residues. The germline V gene has CDR1 MNHEY and CDR2 SMNVEV (reference sequence). V dropped 4 bases and J dropped 8 bases, with 14 bases sitting between them. In DNA, the CDR3 is TGTGCCAGCAGTTCCCGCCAGGGGCAGGGCTACACCTTC. Translated, it gives CASSSRQGQGYTF.

The rearrangement joins TRBV25-1 to TRBJ2-5; weak D call: TRBD1 (5 bases). Germline CDR1 reads MGHDK; CDR2 reads SYGVNS. CDR3 length equals 14 residues. V was shortened by 3 bases and J by 7 bases, with 15 bases between the two germline ends. CDR3 protein: CASSEAGLTGTQYF. Written as DNA, the CDR3 is TGTGCCAGCAGTGAGGCAGGGTTGACGGGGACCCAGTACTTC.

The chain is built from TRBV27 and TRBJ2-1; perhaps TRBD2 as D (6 bases). Germline CDR1 is MNHEY and CDR2 is SMNVEV (reference sequence). The CDR3 loop spans 15 amino acids. V lost 2 bases and J lost 4, with 12 bases in between. DNA of the CDR3: TGTGCCAGCAGTTTAGAGGCGGGATTTTACAATGAGCAGTTCTTC. As protein: CASSLEAGFYNEQFF.

The rearrangement uses TRBV4-3 and TRBJ1-2, with 7 nucleotides matching TRBD1. Looked up from germline, CDR1 is LGHNA and CDR2 is YSLEER. V was pared by 1 base and J by 6 bases, with 8 bases of the junction left unmatched. CDR3 length equals 15 residues. CDR3 loop: CASSQGWKGGDGYTF. Here the CDR3 DNA reads TGCGCCAGCAGCCAAGGATGGAAAGGGGGCGATGGCTACACCTTC.

The chain combines TRBV7-8 with TRBJ2-7; D is perhaps TRBD2 (6 bases). The CDR3 spans 13 residues. Between the trimmed V and J ends, which lost 6 bases and 0 bases, there was a span of 9 bases. Germline CDR1 and CDR2: SGHVS and FQNEAQ. Here the CDR3 DNA reads TGTGCCAGCAGTAGCGGCAGCTCCTACGAGCAGTACTTC. Translation gives CASSSGSSYEQYF.

This clone was recorded once. The rearrangement links TRBV5-1 to TRBJ2-7; 9 bases agree with TRBD1. Trimming at V came to 0 bases and at J to 5 bases, leaving 6 bases not matched to a gene. CDR3 length equals 15 residues. CDR1 and CDR2 from the germline V gene are SGHRS and YFSETQ. This CDR3 reads CASSLALDRGNEQYF. In DNA, the CDR3 is TGCGCCAGCAGCTTGGCTCTGGACAGGGGAAACGAGCAGTACTTC.

This chain connects TRBV12-5 to TRBJ2-2, with 12 bases that match TRBD2. The CDR3 has 21 amino acids. Losses at the gene ends were 1 base for V and 6 bases for J; bases not matched to a gene: 18. CDR1 and CDR2 from the germline V gene are LGHNT and FRNRAP. The CDR3: CASGLAPRELAGGLLPGELFF. The CDR3, as DNA: TGTGCTAGTGGTTTGGCCCCGCGGGAACTAGCGGGAGGACTATTGCCCGGGGAGCTGTTTTTT.

This rearrangement joins TRBV24-1 to TRBJ2-2; TRBD1 agrees at 9 bases. Germline V gene lookup returns CDR1 KGHDR and CDR2 SFDVKD. The CDR3 loop spans 14 amino acids. J was trimmed by 6 bases and V by 7 bases; bases with no gene match: 5. CDR3 bases: TGTGCCACCAGGGGGACAGGGAAGGCCGGGGAGCTGTTTTTT. This encodes CATRGTGKAGELFF.

In its sample, this clone was seen a few times. This chain links TRBV18 with TRBJ1-5; no clear D. V gave up 6 bases and J gave up 0 bases, with 9 bases separating them. The germline gives CDR1 KGHSH, CDR2 LQKENI. The CDR3 is 14 residues long. This chain's CDR3 is CASSPTNSNQPQHF. Here the CDR3 DNA reads TGTGCCAGCTCGCCTACCAATAGCAATCAGCCCCAGCATTTT.

V is TRBV2 and J is TRBJ1-2; the D is unclear. Germline values: CDR1 SNHLY, CDR2 FYNNEI. The germline V and J ends were trimmed by 3 bases and 5 bases, with 10 bases remaining between them. The length of the CDR3 is 13 residues. The CDR3 here is CASSDQARYGYTF. The DNA of the CDR3 is TGTGCCAGCAGTGATCAGGCGAGATATGGCTACACCTTC.

V is TRBV5-5 and J is TRBJ1-1; the D gene is possibly TRBD1 (6 bases). This CDR3 is built from 18 residues. V lost 2 bases to trimming and J lost 0 bases, with 20 bases between them. Germline CDR1 reads SGHKS; CDR2 reads YYEKEE (reference sequence). The CDR3 loop reads CASSFHFDRRGVNTEAFF. In DNA, the CDR3 is TGTGCCAGCAGCTTCCACTTCGACAGGAGAGGGGTGAACACTGAAGCTTTCTTT.

The chain carries TRBV7-6 and TRBJ2-7, with a tentative D call TRBD1 (5 bases). Per the germline V gene, CDR1 is SGHVS and CDR2 is FNYEAQ. The CDR3 extends over 15 amino acids. The V gene lost 3 bases and the J gene lost 2 bases, with 14 bases spanning the gap. The CDR3, as DNA: TGTGCCAGCAGCTTGGGCAGGGTATCTCCCTACGAGCAGTACTTC. It is translated as CASSLGRVSPYEQYF.

J is TRBJ1-3 and V is TRBV5-4, with TRBD1 as a possible D gene (6 bases). The CDR3 has 14 amino acids. CDR1 is SGHNT, CDR2 YYREEE, per germline (reference sequence). Trimming left V 3 bases short and J 8 bases short, with 15 bases between. CDR3 sequence: CASSSGGRADTIYF. CDR3 DNA sequence: TGTGCCAGCAGCTCCGGGGGGCGGGCGGACACCATATATTTT.

As to this clone: Other DNA sequences within the sample encode an identical CDR3. This chain joins TRBV6-5 and TRBJ1-6, with 11 bases matching TRBD1. CDR1 and CDR2 from the germline V gene are MNHEY and SVGAGI. This CDR3 has 15 residues. V shed 0 bases, J shed 8 bases, and the junction held 0 bases outside the gene matches. CDR3 bases: TGTGCCAGCAGTTACTCGGGACAGGGGGATTCACCCCTCCACTTT. This sequence encodes CASSYSGQGDSPLHF.

This clone was seen more than once but under ten times. V is TRBV18 and J is TRBJ1-1; D not resolved. The CDR3 has 16 amino acids. V was clipped by 3 bases and J by 0 bases, with 14 bases between them. Germline loops: CDR1 KGHSH, CDR2 LQKENI. For the CDR3, the DNA is TGTGCCAGCTCACCGAGCATGGCAGGCGTGAACACTGAAGCTTTCTTT. Its protein is CASSPSMAGVNTEAFF.

This sequence joins TRBV7-8 and TRBJ2-5, with a tentative D call TRBD1 (5 bases). Trimming stripped 6 bases from V and 3 bases from J, with 11 bases between. The CDR3 contains 13 residues. Germline V gene data show CDR1 as SGHVS and CDR2 as FQNEAQ. CDR3 in DNA: TGTGCCAGCAGACCGACAGAGAAAGAGACCCAGTACTTC. Protein sequence: CASRPTEKETQYF.

This clone was picked up a small number of times. This chain joins TRBV15 and TRBJ1-5; unclear D gene. Germline V gene sequence: CDR1 LNHNV, CDR2 YYDKDF (reference sequence). Trimming left V 3 bases short and J 4 bases short, with 10 bases between. This CDR3 is 14 amino acids long. The CDR3 coding sequence is TGTGCCACCAGCAGTGAGCCAGGAAATCAGCCCCAGCATTTT. Translation: CATSSEPGNQPQHF.

The V and J genes are TRBV7-2 and TRBJ2-2; a possible D gene is TRBD2 (6 bases). The germline gives CDR1 SGHTA, CDR2 FQGNSA. Trimming removed 1 base from V and 1 base from J, with 10 bases in between. The CDR3 spans 16 residues. CDR3 amino acids: CASSLVGSGNTGELFF. Written as DNA, the CDR3 is TGTGCCAGCAGCTTAGTGGGTAGCGGGAACACCGGGGAGCTGTTTTTT.

The genes are TRBV7-8 and TRBJ2-3; 9 bases line up with TRBD2. This CDR3 contains 16 residues. Losses at the gene ends were 4 bases for V and 5 bases for J; bases not matched to a gene: 10. In germline, CDR1 is SGHVS, CDR2 FQNEAQ. The CDR3 DNA follows: TGTGCCAGCAGCTACAATAGCGGGAGACTTCAAGATACGCAGTATTTT. Amino acid sequence: CASSYNSGRLQDTQYF.

As for this clone: Other DNA sequences in this sample translate to the same CDR3. J is TRBJ2-7 and V is TRBV6-2 or TRBV6-3, with D maybe TRBD1 (6 bases). Germline V lookup: CDR1 MNHEY, CDR2 SVGEGT. V was clipped by 2 bases and J by 5 bases, with 13 bases between them. The CDR3 is 14 residues long. This CDR3 is CASSYPPGAHEQYF. The CDR3 DNA reads as TGTGCCAGCAGTTACCCGCCAGGGGCTCACGAGCAGTACTTC.

This clone was detected once. V usage is TRBV7-2 and J usage is TRBJ2-7; 12 nucleotides line up with TRBD1. V was pared by 6 bases and J by 7 bases, with 7 bases of the junction left unmatched. The germline V gene has CDR1 SGHTA and CDR2 FQGNSA. This CDR3 is 14 amino acids long. CDR3 sequence reads: CASRSGQGAWEQYF. For the CDR3, the DNA is TGTGCCAGCAGGTCGGGACAGGGGGCATGGGAGCAGTACTTC.

The V gene is TRBV7-9, the J gene TRBJ1-1; 10 bases align to TRBD1. This CDR3 is 15 amino acids long. V shed 5 bases, J shed 4 bases, and the junction held 7 bases outside the gene matches. In germline, CDR1 is SEHNR, CDR2 FQNEAQ (reference sequence). CDR3 residues: CASSPRTGGGTEAFF. The CDR3 region has the DNA TGTGCCAGCAGCCCTCGGACAGGGGGAGGCACTGAAGCTTTCTTT.

CDR3 DNA sequence: TGCGCCAGCAGCTTGGGGACTAGCGCAGTCGGGACCCAGTACTTC. It specifies CASSLGTSAVGTQYF. The chain uses TRBV5-1 and TRBJ2-5, with 9 bases matching TRBD2. The V and J ends lost 0 bases and 7 bases, in that order; junction bases with no gene match: 7. The germline V gene has CDR1 SGHRS and CDR2 YFSETQ. CDR3 length: 15 amino acids.